The source of this TCR beta chain is a study of shared clonotypes between healthy human individuals. Sorted-subset replicate PCR reactions contained roughly 200 ng DNA, corresponding to roughly 29,000 T cell genomes. The table came from immunoSEQ multiplex PCR; TCRdb's copy has only in-frame clones and leaves some out. The data hold roughly 2.2 million clones, with about nine tenths observed a single time. Donors were healthy HIV-negative adults without recent acute infections or vaccinations. All donors were Caucasian adults living in Nashville, Tennessee. The source of this sequence is a man aged 18 to 30 in good health. Some clones in this sample may be carry-over from other donors' samples. Sequenced input: naive CD4+ T cells from PBMCs. Subset here: CD45RA+ positively selected.

CDR3 sequence reads: CSVEKRQGAWETQYF. The DNA for the CDR3 is TGCAGCGTTGAGAAGAGACAGGGGGCATGGGAGACCCAGTACTTC. The rearrangement links TRBV29-1 to TRBJ2-5; 10 bases are a match to TRBD1. The CDR3 consists of 15 residues. Germline trimming cut 3 bases from V and 5 bases from J; bases unmatched to any gene: 9. Looked up from germline, CDR1 is SQVTM and CDR2 is ANQGSEA.